A single sample is the source of the 4 T cell receptor beta chains below, sequenced in a study of cytomegalovirus exposure and HLA in healthy donors. Repertoires were generated with immunoSEQ multiplex PCR, while TCRdb's copy carries only in-frame clones and drops some. The repertoire holds roughly 56,000 clones, with around 90% as singletons. Source material: PBMCs. These receptor sequences come from a woman aged 25-40 years in good health and CMV-seronegative.

The chain recombines TRBV25-1 with TRBJ1-4; 9 bases fit TRBD1. Germline CDR1 and CDR2: MGHDK and SYGVNS. This CDR3 has 14 residues. After removal of 6 bases from V and 8 bases from J, the junction contained 7 bases not matched to a gene. The CDR3 sequence: CASSEGTGKEKLFF. The CDR3 nucleotides are TGTGCCAGCAGCGAGGGGACAGGGAAGGAAAAACTGTTTTTT.

V usage is TRBV6-5 and J usage is TRBJ1-5, with unresolved D. The germline gives CDR1 MNHEY, CDR2 SVGAGI. Deletions cut 8 bases from V and 4 bases from J, with 15 bases between. CDR3 size: 14 residues. The CDR3 DNA is TGTGCCAGCGGCTTTGACCCGACAAATCAGCCCCAGCATTTT. Residues: CASGFDPTNQPQHF.

A word on this clone: This specimen includes other DNA sequences encoding the same CDR3. The CDR3 loop is CASSPSGDTQYF. CDR3 bases: TGTGCCAGCTCACCCTCCGGAGATACGCAGTATTTT. The rearrangement joins TRBV18 to TRBJ2-3; no clear D. The CDR3 is 12 residues long. Germline V CDR1 and CDR2: KGHSH, LQKENI. V shed 3 bases and J shed 5 bases, with 6 bases lying between them.

The V gene is TRBV27, the J gene TRBJ1-1, with 7 bases identical to TRBD1. The CDR3 is 14 amino acids. V was clipped by 4 bases and J by 0 bases; unmatched bases: 2. Germline lookup yields CDR1 MNHEY and CDR2 SMNVEV (reference sequence). The chain's CDR3 is CASSSGQMNTEAFF. Here the CDR3 DNA reads TGTGCCAGCAGTTCGGGACAGATGAACACTGAAGCTTTCTTT.